One and the same sample provided the 9 T cell receptor beta chains below, sequenced in a study of technical replicates of blood from several donors. Here immunoSEQ multiplex PCR was the method, and the copy in TCRdb shows in-frame clones only, minus some. This sample yields 70,000 to 95,000 clones, of which 85% to 95% are seen a single time; about 0.27% belongs to the top ten. Sequenced input: T cells isolated from PBMCs. The receptors derive from a human donor in good health.

The chain uses TRBV11-3 and TRBJ2-3; D perhaps matches TRBD2 (7 bases). Germline CDR1 reads SGHNT; CDR2 reads YENEEA. The germline V and J ends were trimmed by 5 bases and 0 bases, with 15 bases remaining between them. The CDR3 length is 16 residues. As DNA, the CDR3 is TGTGCCAGCAGCGAGTTGGGGGGGGCTAGCACAGATACGCAGTATTTT. It yields the protein CASSELGGASTDTQYF.

The chain carries TRBV9 and TRBJ2-2; 13 nucleotides agree with TRBD2. Germline lookup yields CDR1 SGDLS and CDR2 YYNGEE. With 2 bases clipped from V and 5 bases from J, the junction kept 15 bases outside the gene matches. The CDR3 sequence is 20 residues long. The CDR3 here is CASSVGRIDWTSGRTGELFF. Here the CDR3 DNA reads TGTGCCAGCAGCGTGGGGAGGATCGACTGGACTAGCGGGAGAACCGGGGAGCTGTTTTTT. Complete variable domain (other parts from reference TRBV9 and TRBJ2-2): DSGVTQTPKHLITATGQRVTLRCSPRSGDLSVYWYQQSLDQGLQFLIQYYNGEERAKGNILERFSAQQFPDLHSELNLSSLELGDSALYFCASSVGRIDWTSGRTGELFFGEGSRLTVL.

The V gene is TRBV5-1, the J gene TRBJ1-1, with a weak D call TRBD1 (6 bases). The CDR3 sequence is 15 residues long. Germline lookup yields CDR1 SGHRS and CDR2 YFSETQ. Trimming took off 2 bases at V and 2 bases at J, with 13 bases between the two ends. The CDR3 spells CASSFGTSGNTEAFF. The DNA for the CDR3 is TGCGCCAGCAGCTTTGGGACATCCGGTAACACTGAAGCTTTCTTT.

The chain links TRBV11-2 to TRBJ2-7, with D unresolved. There are 12 residues in the CDR3. Germline values: CDR1 SGHAT, CDR2 FQNNGV. The ends were cut back, 4 bases at V and 4 bases at J, with 8 bases in the middle. The CDR3 region is CASSSGRYEQYF. CDR3 DNA sequence: TGTGCCAGCAGCTCGGGTCGGTACGAGCAGTACTTC.

This clone was recorded only once. The genes are TRBV6-1 and TRBJ2-7; 9 positions match TRBD1. The CDR3 has 15 amino acids. The germline gives CDR1 MNHNS, CDR2 SASEGT. V shed 6 bases, J shed 2 bases, and the junction held 8 bases outside the gene matches. The CDR3 spells CASSRNRDRAYEQYF. DNA of the CDR3: TGTGCCAGCAGCAGAAACCGGGACAGGGCCTACGAGCAGTACTTC.

This chain links TRBV7-9 with TRBJ1-2, with TRBD1 matching over 7 bases. Germline CDR1 is SEHNR and CDR2 is FQNEAQ (reference sequence). The V and J ends lost 5 bases and 2 bases, in that order; junction bases with no gene match: 2. The CDR3 loop spans 13 amino acids. CDR3 region: CASSETGNYGYTF. As DNA, the CDR3 is TGTGCCAGCAGCGAGACAGGGAACTATGGCTACACCTTC.

V is TRBV6-1 and J is TRBJ1-1; 7 bases match TRBD1. CDR1 and CDR2 (germline): MNHNS, SASEGT. This CDR3 is built from 15 residues. V lost 6 bases and J lost 4; bases outside the gene matches: 11. The CDR3 region has the DNA TGTGCCAGCAGGGCCCCAGGGGGTGAATCCACTGAAGCTTTCTTT. Translating it yields CASRAPGGESTEAFF.

The genes are TRBV27 and TRBJ2-5, with 11 bases lining up with TRBD1. This CDR3 is 15 amino acids long. Germline V gene lookup returns CDR1 MNHEY and CDR2 SMNVEV (reference sequence). V dropped 8 bases and J dropped 5; count of bases not matched to a gene: 10. CDR3 residues: CASSLDRGRRETQYF. The DNA for the CDR3 is TGTGCCAGCTCCTTGGACAGGGGGCGGCGGGAGACCCAGTACTTC.

This chain connects TRBV6-6 to TRBJ2-1, with 8 bases fitting TRBD1. The germline V gene encodes CDR1 MNHNY and CDR2 SVGAGI (reference sequence). CDR3 length: 12 amino acids. Losses at the gene ends were 6 bases for V and 8 bases for J; bases not matched to a gene: 3. CDR3 bases: TGTGCCAGCAGACAGACAGGGGATGAGCAGTTCTTC. Translation: CASRQTGDEQFF.